The present T cell receptor beta chain was sequenced within a study of blood T cell repertoires in COVID-19. About the research overall: COVID-19 samples collected from the United States, Italy and Spain covered acute and convalescent phases. PBMCs, B-cell-depleted T cells, or T cells were the source of the cDNA or gDNA that made up the material.

In the original analysis: How many nucleated cells were present was estimated from reference gene primer amplification. TCRdb's copy holds only in-frame clones and misses some; the assay was immunoSEQ multiplex PCR. V and J calls and clone size are as listed in that table; D and trimming were resolved from the DNA. Of roughly 140,000 clones listed, roughly 80% are singletons. Germline V gene sequence: CDR1 MNHNY, CDR2 SVGAGI (reference sequence). Trimming shortened V by 6 bases and J by 4 bases, and 19 bases separated the two germline ends. The CDR3 runs to 16 residues. This TCR was sampled from a man between 65 and 80 years old with acute or convalescent COVID-19. The specimen sequenced was peripheral blood. This rearrangement joins TRBV6-6 to TRBJ1-5; D unclear. CDR3 residues: CASRQPGSPFNQPQHF. CDR3 in DNA: TGTGCCAGCAGACAACCCGGGTCTCCATTTAATCAGCCCCAGCATTTT.